This T cell receptor (beta chain) was sequenced in a study of T-cell reconstitution after alpha-beta-depleted transplantation in children. Unique molecular identifiers were incorporated when the TCRbeta library was constructed. MiXCR, applied by TCRdb to the PCR reads, yields one record per CDR3 protein. This table has 200,000 to 300,000 distinct CDR3 sequences, 25% appearing once. Concerning this clonotype: Its matching antigen is unknown.

Study-wide results and limits: Several hundred graft clones that had expanded were reportedly the source of alpha-beta T cells about two months after transplant. Some patients showed high day-60 TCRbeta diversity, which derived from surviving recipient T cells and thymic progenitors. Newly generated T cells supplied most T-cell counts and diversity one year post-transplant.

This CDR3 is 16 amino acids long. Per germline, CDR1 SGHTA and CDR2 FQGTGA. The V and J ends lost 0 bases and 4 bases, in that order; junction bases with no gene match: 5. Sample: PBMCs, taken before TCRalphabeta/CD19-depleted stem cell transplant. V usage is TRBV7-3 and J usage is TRBJ2-2, with 7 bases that match TRBD2. The receptor comes from a girl aged 2-9 years with Fanconi anemia, due to receive a stem cell transplant. CDR3 region: CASSLTGRIGTGELFF. The CDR3 bases are TGTGCCAGCAGCTTAACCGGGAGGATAGGCACCGGGGAGCTGTTTTTT.